This paragraph covers one T cell receptor beta chain sequence. This clonotype was seen a handful of times. The antigen it binds to is not known. The input lacks base qualities; no much larger clone sits a single base away. The data are from a study of naive and memory T cell subsets (dated by TCRdb to about 2017). As for the study more broadly: An open-source, UMI-based TCR alpha and beta sequencing pipeline was applied to sorted naive and memory peripheral blood T cell subsets. IgG serology results and the functional CMV T cell responses were in complete agreement. RNA was DNase-treated and reverse transcribed with TCR constant-region primers, mostly using SuperScript III.

Libraries were constructed by UMI-ligation and nested PCR. To cover both TRBC1 and TRBC2, the beta constant-region primer consisted of an equimolar mix of two oligonucleotides. A single-stranded oligonucleotide carrying the SP2 primer and a 12-nucleotide UMI was ligated to the 3' end of the cDNA by T4 RNA ligase 1. The ligated cDNA went through four rounds of PCR with nested alpha and beta constant-region primers together with the SP2 primer. Incubation of the ligation reaction lasted about 20-25 hours at 16 degrees C. To avoid over-amplification, PCR2 was usually performed as a SYBR Green qPCR and halted once a predetermined threshold was reached. Every purification after the first one was done using Agencourt AMPure XP magnetic beads. Library quantification was done by Qubit, followed by a TapeStation check on which the main peak was expected at around 650 bp. Pooled libraries were sequenced on an Illumina MiSeq with v2 2x251 paired-end kits, typically giving about 0.95-2.2 million reads per sample. Each sample library was pooled at 4 nM, and about 4.5-7% PhiX was included to improve cluster recognition. The paper's processing steps were these. Using tag matching that tolerated one base-pair mismatch, Decombinator assigned V and J genes to FASTQ reads that had been processed by Demultiplexor. Collapsinator relied on UMIs to fix sequencing errors as well as frequency errors caused by PCR heterogeneity. CDR3Translator translated TCRs and extracted CDR3s from the conserved cysteine to the FGXG phenylalanine, flagging non-productive sequences. Repertoires were subsampled to equal numbers of UMI-defined TCRs before Gini, Shannon entropy and inverse Simpson indices were calculated. Power-law fits to clonotype abundance distributions were performed by maximum likelihood within the linear range. For one naive CD8 sample, the pipeline and MIGEC produced similar UMI counts, unique TCR numbers and clonal distributions. In one analysis, naive TCRs that were also found in any memory subset of the same donor were excluded from the naive repertoire. Repertoires were searched for approximately 7,000 CMV-associated CDR3 sequences compiled from VDJdb and a published dataset. The public reads were reanalyzed by TCRdb: fastp trimming at Q25, MiXCR alignment, in-frame beta chains only. Rows are combined by CDR3 protein, so each entry shows the most common genes and DNA. The V and J calls, along with clone size, are taken from TCRdb and not from the paper's own processing. Counted in this sample were about 150,000 distinct CDR3 sequences; around 15% of them appeared once. In total, the top ten clones hold around 0.14% of the sample.

Trimming takes 6 bases from V and 5 bases from J, and the germline ends sit 11 bases apart. The germline V gene specifies ENHRY as CDR1 and SYGVKD as CDR2. CDR3 length: 13 amino acids, cysteine to phenylalanine. The DNA shown is the 39-base CDR3, in frame from base 1. From the second PCR step onward, the TCR alpha chain libraries and the TCR beta chain libraries were amplified separately. To determine each donor's CMV status, fresh PBMCs were stimulated overnight with CMV viral lysate, and IFNgamma production from CD4+ T cells was then assessed. Using Miltenyi beads, CD4 T cells were first positively selected, and CD8 T cells were then positively selected from the CD4-negative fraction. After staining for CD3, CD4, CD8, CD45RA, CD27 and a live/dead dye, cells were sorted on a BD Aria II into four subsets based on CD45RA and CD27. Blood came from a few healthy volunteers, each fractionated into CD4 and CD8 T cells and then into four differentiation subsets. Around 110 ml of peripheral blood was taken from each donor, and PBMC were separated by density-gradient centrifugation on Ficoll-Paque PLUS. Sorted cells were lysed in RLT buffer, and RNA was extracted with a Qiagen RNeasy kit and stored at -80°C.

Study-level results and caveats: In both CD4 and CD8 cells, a rise in Gini index and a fall in Shannon and inverse Simpson diversity were observed from naive through CM, EM and EMRA. A few larger clonotypes were found in naive repertoires, especially CD8, and these larger clonotypes were possibly memory cells re-expressing CD45RA. TCR abundance followed a power law whose exponent differed between naive and memory subsets but was consistent across the three individuals. Once error correction was done, more than 90% of naive TCR sequences showed up just once, which made the naive abundance distributions much steeper than those of the memory subsets. RNA-based TCR counts may be influenced by expression changes linked to T cell activation and differentiation. The repertoire findings for the naive and memory subsets could not be validated against a ground truth because none was available. A clonotype was defined as a single alpha or beta chain sequence rather than as a paired alpha/beta receptor.

The TCR originated in a human donor in good health. The receptor chain draws on TRBV10-3 and TRBJ2-1; no D gene call is confident. The specimen sequenced was naive CD4+ T cells from blood. Per the publication, the cell subset or site label means: naive T cells, CD45RA high CD27+. In nucleotides, the sequence is TGTGCCATCAGCAAGGACGGCAACAATGAGCAGTTCTTC. It codes for CAISKDGNNEQFF.